The text below deals with one T cell receptor (beta chain). The junction departs from the called germline gene at one end, perhaps through a read error. Germline V gene lookup returns CDR1 DFQATT and CDR2 SNEGSKA (reference sequence). There are 14 residues in the CDR3. This sample was taken from a study of blood T cells in healthy people across ages. A J-beta primer mix and a sample-barcoded 5' primer were used in a second PCR of about 7 to 11 cycles. Each CDR3 protein gets one entry after TCRdb re-called the 5' RACE reads with MiXCR. This table has 650,000 to 800,000 distinct CDR3 sequences, under 45% appearing once.

The clonotype comes from a man between 60 and 75 years old in good health. The sequenced sample was blood. This chain connects TRBV20-1 to TRBJ2-5; the D is unclear. The CDR3 protein is CGASLPSVQETQYF. The CDR3 coding sequence is TGCGGTGCTAGTCTTCCTAGTGTCCAAGAGACCCAGTACTTC.